Shown below are 18 T cell receptor beta chains from a single sample sequenced in a study of shared clonotypes between healthy human individuals. Sequenced by immunoSEQ multiplex PCR; TCRdb stores in-frame clones only, minus some. The sample records approximately 2.1 million clones, more than 80% being singletons. What was sequenced was naive CD4+ T cells from PBMCs. The sample's subset: CD45RA+ positively selected. The receptors originated from a man aged 18 to 35 in good health. Some clones in this sample may be carry-over from other donors' samples.

The count of this clone is one. This chain links TRBV28 with TRBJ2-1, with a tentative D call TRBD2 (6 bases). In germline, CDR1 is MDHEN, CDR2 SYDVKM. V was trimmed by 3 bases and J by 5 bases, leaving 20 bases between them. The CDR3 has 17 residues. Here the CDR3 DNA reads TGTGCCAGCAGTTTCACCCCTAGCGTTCCCCTCAACAATGAGCAGTTCTTC. It yields the protein CASSFTPSVPLNNEQFF.

Here the CDR3 DNA reads TGTGCCAGCAGTACCATTGGAGGTGCAGCTGAAGCTTTCTTT. Protein sequence: CASSTIGGAAEAFF. This chain connects TRBV28 to TRBJ1-1, with D hard to call. Trimming removed 5 bases at V and 6 bases at J, with 16 bases between. CDR1 and CDR2 (germline): MDHEN, SYDVKM. This CDR3 region has 14 residues.

V is TRBV2 and J is TRBJ2-3; D tentatively reads TRBD1 or TRBD2 (6 bases each). Germline values: CDR1 SNHLY, CDR2 FYNNEI. Trimming stripped 6 bases from V and 3 bases from J, with 16 bases between. The CDR3 consists of 15 residues. The CDR3 sequence is CASSRGGVPTDTQYF. In DNA form, the CDR3 reads TGTGCCAGCAGCAGGGGCGGGGTTCCGACAGATACGCAGTATTTT.

Points on this clone: Different DNA sequences within this sample yield the same CDR3. The chain combines TRBV28 with TRBJ1-1, with a weak D call TRBD1 (5 bases). The CDR3 sequence is 14 residues long. CDR1 is MDHEN, CDR2 SYDVKM, per germline. Trimming left V 3 bases short and J 0 bases short, with 8 bases between. The DNA of the CDR3 is TGTGCCAGCAGTTTGGGGGGTCTGAACACTGAAGCTTTCTTT. Translating it yields CASSLGGLNTEAFF.

V is TRBV2 and J is TRBJ2-7, with D possibly being TRBD1 or TRBD2 (6 bases each). This CDR3 comprises 15 residues. V gave up 2 bases and J gave up 2 bases, with 13 bases separating them. CDR1 and CDR2 from the germline V gene are SNHLY and FYNNEI. The CDR3 nucleotides read TGTGCCAGCAGTGAACCCGGGGGCCGAACCTACGAGCAGTACTTC. It specifies CASSEPGGRTYEQYF.

The chain links TRBV30 to TRBJ2-4; 9 nucleotides match TRBD2. CDR3 length equals 16 residues. CDR1 is GTSNPN and CDR2 is SVGIG in the germline V gene (reference sequence). With 0 bases clipped from V and 7 bases from J, the junction kept 10 bases outside the gene matches. CDR3 DNA sequence: TGTGCCTGGAGTGTTCCAGCGGGAGGCCCTCCCAACATTCAGTACTTC. Translation: CAWSVPAGGPPNIQYF.

This chain connects TRBV29-1 to TRBJ2-3; possibly TRBD2 for D (6 bases). The CDR3 runs 14 residues. V dropped 8 bases and J dropped 0 bases, with 15 bases sitting between them. Germline CDR1 is SQVTM and CDR2 is ANQGSEA. CDR3: CSLGGKTSTDTQYF. The CDR3 DNA sequence: TGCAGCCTTGGGGGGAAGACTAGCACAGATACGCAGTATTTT.

This clone has more than one count but fewer than ten. The J gene is TRBJ1-1, the V gene TRBV28; D is unresolved. The V end lost 8 bases, the J end lost 3 bases, and 13 bases lay between the germline ends. This CDR3 comprises 13 residues. Germline CDR1 and CDR2: MDHEN and SYDVKM. The CDR3 DNA follows: TGTGCCAGCCAAGACTTGTTGGACACTGAAGCTTTCTTT. This codes for CASQDLLDTEAFF.

DNA of the CDR3: TGTGCCAGCAGCCCGCCCGGGGGGTACGTCGAGGAGCTGTTTTTT. It is translated as CASSPPGGYVEELFF. The rearrangement joins TRBV7-9 to TRBJ2-2; 7 nucleotides match TRBD2. V shed 5 bases and J 10 bases; nucleotides not matched to a gene: 13. The CDR3 is made up of 15 amino acids. Germline V gene data show CDR1 as SEHNR and CDR2 as FQNEAQ (reference sequence).

The genes are TRBV10-3 and TRBJ1-1; no definite D call. Trimming took 6 bases from V and 1 from J, leaving 12 bases between them. CDR3 length equals 14 residues. CDR1 ENHRY and CDR2 SYGVKD come from the germline V gene. The CDR3 nucleotides are TGTGCCATCAGCCTCCGCGAGAAGAACACTGAAGCTTTCTTT. Its translation: CAISLREKNTEAFF.

The chain couples TRBV10-1 to TRBJ2-7; D gene ambiguous. V gave up 3 bases and J gave up 7 bases, with 7 bases separating them. The germline gives CDR1 WNHNN, CDR2 SYGVQD (reference sequence). The CDR3 sequence is 11 residues long. The CDR3 loop reads CASSDSGEQYF. In DNA form, the CDR3 reads TGCGCCAGCAGTGACTCCGGGGAGCAGTACTTC.

The chain uses TRBV5-8 and TRBJ2-7; no definite D call. Germline V gene data show CDR1 as SGHTS and CDR2 as YDEGEE. Trimming cost V 0 bases and J 4 bases, with 8 bases left between them. The CDR3 has 13 residues. The CDR3 protein is CASSLGGWYEQYF. The CDR3 bases are TGTGCCAGCAGCTTGGGGGGATGGTACGAGCAGTACTTC. The variable domain in full, completed from reference TRBV5-8 and TRBJ2-7, reads EAGVTQSPTHLIKTRGQQATLRCSPISGHTSVYWYQQALGLGLQFLLWYDEGEERNRGNFPPRFSGRQFPNYSSELNVNALELEDSALYLCASSLGGWYEQYFGPGTRLTVT.

Regarding this clone: The sample contains more than one DNA sequence encoding this CDR3. CDR3: CASSPGVGETQYF. Here the CDR3 DNA reads TGCGCCAGCAGCCCAGGGGTCGGGGAGACCCAGTACTTC. The chain couples TRBV5-1 to TRBJ2-5; D is possibly TRBD1 (6 bases). Trimming left V 4 bases short and J 5 bases short, with 12 bases between. Germline V gives CDR1 SGHRS, CDR2 YFSETQ. The CDR3 totals 13 residues. Combining the CDR3 with reference TRBV5-1 and TRBJ2-5 gives the whole variable domain KAGVTQTPRYLIKTRGQQVTLSCSPISGHRSVSWYQQTPGQGLQFLFEYFSETQRNKGNFPGRFSGRQFSNSRSEMNVSTLELGDSALYLCASSPGVGETQYFGPGTRLLVL.

With regard to this clone: This sample includes further DNA sequences coding for the same CDR3. The chain joins TRBV6-1 to TRBJ2-1, with D perhaps TRBD1 or TRBD2 (5 bases each). The CDR3 has 12 amino acids. The V end lost 1 base, the J end lost 10 bases, and 8 bases lay between the germline ends. The germline V gene has CDR1 MNHNS and CDR2 SASEGT. The CDR3: CASSEGGYEQFF. The CDR3 DNA reads TGTGCCAGCAGTGAAGGGGGGTACGAGCAGTTCTTC.

A single count supports this clone. The V and J genes are TRBV4-1 and TRBJ1-2, with 8 nucleotides matching TRBD1. Germline V gene lookup returns CDR1 MGHRA and CDR2 YSYEKL. The trim removed 4 bases at V and 3 bases at J, leaving 4 bases unmatched. This CDR3 comprises 14 residues. The CDR3 spells CASSRTGNDYGYTF. DNA of the CDR3: TGCGCCAGCAGCCGGACAGGGAATGACTATGGCTACACCTTC.

The rearrangement links TRBV6-5 to TRBJ1-6; D ambiguous. V lost 1 base and J lost 1, with 8 bases in between. Germline CDR1 is MNHEY and CDR2 is SVGAGI. The CDR3 is 16 residues long. CDR3 nucleotide sequence: TGTGCCAGCAGTTACTTGCCTGGATCCTATAATTCACCCCTCCACTTT. Protein sequence: CASSYLPGSYNSPLHF.

The CDR3 is CASSFTPRRTPLEQYF. DNA for the CDR3: TGTGCCAGCAGTTTCACCCCCCGACGGACACCCCTCGAGCAGTACTTC. The chain links TRBV27 to TRBJ2-7; D might be TRBD1 (5 bases). Germline CDR1 and CDR2: MNHEY and SMNVEV (reference sequence). V shed 3 bases and J shed 6 bases, with 21 bases lying between them. The CDR3 is 16 residues long.

With respect to this clone: The same CDR3 also results from other DNA sequences found in this sample. The chain recombines TRBV18 with TRBJ2-5; D is undetermined. V was pared by 3 bases and J by 3 bases, with 8 bases between. The CDR3 is made up of 13 amino acids. CDR1 and CDR2 from the germline V gene are KGHSH and LQKENI. The CDR3 nucleotides read TGTGCCAGCTCACCGCCCGGTGAAGAGACCCAGTACTTC. Translation gives CASSPPGEETQYF.